Below, 2 T cell receptor beta chains from the same sample are listed, as sequenced in a study of blood T cell repertoires in COVID-19. Here immunoSEQ multiplex PCR was the method, and the copy in TCRdb shows in-frame clones only, minus some. The table records 360,000 or so clones, roughly four fifths of them present only once. The sample taken for sequencing was PBMCs or T cells enriched from blood (not recorded which). These TCRs come from a woman between 45 and 60 years old who had recovered from COVID-19.

This sequence joins TRBV7-8 and TRBJ2-1; 8 bases line up with TRBD2. Germline CDR1 SGHVS, CDR2 FQNEAQ. CDR3 length equals 14 residues. The CDR3 loop is CATQGREDYNEQFF. CDR3 nucleotides: TGTGCTACCCAGGGGCGGGAGGACTACAATGAGCAGTTCTTC.

The chain carries TRBV19 and TRBJ1-1; tentative D call: TRBD1 (6 bases). This CDR3 comprises 14 residues. From germline, CDR1 is LNHDA and CDR2 SQIVND (reference sequence). Between the trimmed V and J ends, which lost 3 bases and 5 bases, there was a span of 13 bases. CDR3 bases: TGTGCCAGTAGTATCCGCTCAGGGGCGACTGAAGCTTTCTTT. Its translation: CASSIRSGATEAFF.